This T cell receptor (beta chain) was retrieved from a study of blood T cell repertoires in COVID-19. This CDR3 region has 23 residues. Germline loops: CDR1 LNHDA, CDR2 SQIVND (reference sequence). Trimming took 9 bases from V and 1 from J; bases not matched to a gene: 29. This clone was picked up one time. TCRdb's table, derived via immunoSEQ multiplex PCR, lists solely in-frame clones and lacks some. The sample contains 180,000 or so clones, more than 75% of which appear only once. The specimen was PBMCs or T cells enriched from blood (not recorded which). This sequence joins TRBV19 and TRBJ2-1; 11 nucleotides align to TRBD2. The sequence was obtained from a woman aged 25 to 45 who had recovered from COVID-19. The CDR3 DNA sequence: TGTGCCAGGAACCGACAGGGAGGGATTCAGAGACTAGCGGGAAGAGGATCCTACAATGAGCAGTTCTTC. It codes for CARNRQGGIQRLAGRGSYNEQFF.